The sequence of this T cell receptor (beta chain) was determined in a study of blood T cell repertoires in COVID-19. The protocol was immunoSEQ multiplex PCR, while the TCRdb copy is restricted to in-frame clones and leaves out a portion. Among about 140,000 clones listed, 78% were seen once. Trimming removed 5 bases at V and 8 bases at J, with 10 bases between. The CDR3 runs 11 residues. Germline CDR1 DFQATT, CDR2 SNEGSKA (reference sequence). This sequence originates from a woman aged 45-65 years who had recovered from COVID-19. The chain carries TRBV20-1 and TRBJ2-1, with a tentative D call TRBD2 (6 bases). Sequences were obtained from PBMCs or T cells enriched from blood (not recorded which). This CDR3 is CSAPRGDEQFF. CDR3 in DNA: TGCAGTGCTCCGCGCGGGGATGAGCAGTTCTTC.